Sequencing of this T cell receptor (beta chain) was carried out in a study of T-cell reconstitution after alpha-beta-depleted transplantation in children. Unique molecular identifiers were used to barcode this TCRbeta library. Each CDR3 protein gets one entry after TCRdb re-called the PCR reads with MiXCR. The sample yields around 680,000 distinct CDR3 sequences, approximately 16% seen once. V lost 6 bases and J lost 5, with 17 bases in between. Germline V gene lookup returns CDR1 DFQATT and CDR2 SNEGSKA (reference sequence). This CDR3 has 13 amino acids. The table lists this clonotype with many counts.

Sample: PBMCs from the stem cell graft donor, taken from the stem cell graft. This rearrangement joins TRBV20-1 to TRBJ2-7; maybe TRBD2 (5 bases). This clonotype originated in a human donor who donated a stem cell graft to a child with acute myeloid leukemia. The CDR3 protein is CSAGGPPFNEQYF. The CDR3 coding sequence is TGCAGTGCCGGAGGCCCCCCCTTCAACGAGCAGTACTTC.